Sequencing of this T cell receptor beta chain was carried out in a study of T cells in narcolepsy. Whole-study context: Healthy controls were enrolled alongside patients with narcolepsy type 1 or type 2.

Worth noting for this clone: What it binds is unknown.

Germline V lookup: CDR1 SNHLY, CDR2 FYNNEI. Between the trimmed V and J ends, which lost 7 bases and 7 bases, there was a span of 14 bases. This CDR3 has 14 amino acids. Method: immunoSEQ multiplex PCR; TCRdb's copy keeps in-frame clones and lacks some. This table has some 32,000 clones, roughly four fifths appearing once. Findings and limits, study-wide: Healthy controls reportedly lacked the autoreactive clonotypes serially found in patients' blood.

The genes are TRBV2 and TRBJ1-6, with D maybe TRBD1 (6 bases). The sample was CD45RA- memory CD4+ T cells from PBMCs. This clonotype was sampled from a human donor with narcolepsy. CDR3 residues: CASTFGGQNSPLHF. CDR3 sequence (DNA): TGTGCCAGCACCTTTGGGGGGCAGAATTCACCCCTCCACTTT.